This TCR beta chain was retrieved from a study of a mutant IDH1 vaccine in newly diagnosed glioma. Study-level information: Vaccination began 4-6 weeks post radiotherapy alone, or with temozolomide cycles. Receipt of radiotherapy, temozolomide, or both preceded the study, and most received both. At week 35 came visit V12, and visit V13 followed at week 47.

This clone was seen only a few times. Its antigen is still unknown. Stated time point: week 47, end of study. In the vaccine, a single dose held 300 ug of the mutant IDH1 20-mer peptide, along with topical imiquimod. Vaccinations, eight in total, occurred in weeks 1, 3, 5, 7, 11, 15, 19, 23. Assay used: immunoSEQ multiplex PCR; TCRdb lists only in-frame clones, some missing. This sample has tens of thousands of clones, with 76% found just once. This CDR3 is 13 amino acids long. Trimming pared 5 bases from V and 4 bases from J, leaving 12 bases between. Germline V gives CDR1 GTSNPN, CDR2 SVGIG (reference sequence).

The source material was PBMCs, sampled from a glioma patient whose treatment included an IDH1 peptide vaccine. The chain recombines TRBV30 with TRBJ1-3, with a weak D call TRBD1 (6 bases). This TCR was sampled from a middle-aged woman with glioma. Some clones in this sample may be carry-over from other donors' samples. CDR3 sequence (DNA): TGTGCCTGGCAGGGACAATCAGGAAACACCATATATTTT. It encodes CAWQGQSGNTIYF. Filled out from reference TRBV30 and TRBJ1-3, the complete variable domain reads SQTIHQWPATLVQPVGSPLSLECTVEGTSNPNLYWYRQAAGRGLQLLFYSVGIGQISSEVPQNLSASRPQDRQFILSSKKLLLSDSGFYLCAWQGQSGNTIYFGEGSWLTVV.